A selection of T cell receptor beta chains follows, all from one sample in a study of Graves' ophthalmopathy and Graves' hyperthyroidism. TCRdb itself ran the multiplex PCR reads through MiXCR, one entry per CDR3 protein. This sample has roughly 610,000 distinct CDR3 sequences, with 22% found just once. Sequenced input: peripheral blood. The receptors here all came from a woman aged 18-30 years with stable Graves' hyperthyroidism. Some clones in this sample may be carry-over from other donors' samples. CDR3s include the opening cysteine and the closing phenylalanine or tryptophan. A D gene is named only where the DNA matches it firmly. The size entry is marked missing in some rows and otherwise reads once, few, many or a size class.

clone size	V gene	D gene	J gene	CDR3 DNA	CDR3 protein
few	TRBV14	-	TRBJ1-4	TGTGCCAGCAGCCGCTGGGACCGTAATGAAAAACTGTTTTTT	CASSRWDRNEKLFF
many	TRBV11-2	TRBD2	TRBJ2-7	TGTGCCAGCAGCTTTGAGGGGACTAATAGAAGATACGAGCAGTACTTC	CASSFEGTNRRYEQYF
-	TRBV20-1	-	TRBJ1-2	TGCAGTGCGGCGGGAAGGTTGGGAGGCTACACCTTC	CSAAGRLGGYTF
-	TRBV6-1	-	TRBJ2-5	TGTGCCAGCAGTGAAGGAACAGCCTACCAAGAGACCCAGTACTTC	CASSEGTAYQETQYF
many	TRBV6-5	-	TRBJ2-7	TGTGCCAGCAGGGGGGGTAGGGGACGGTACTACGAGCAGTACTTC	CASRGGRGRYYEQYF
-	TRBV12-3/TRBV12-4	-	TRBJ1-2	TGTGCCAGCAGTCCTCAGTTGGGAAGGGGAAGGGGAGGCTACACCTTC	CASSPQLGRGRGGYTF
few	TRBV20-1	-	TRBJ2-7	TGCAGTGCTTGGGGGGGGGCAGACAGAAACGAGCAGTACTTC	CSAWGGADRNEQYF
few	TRBV6-1	-	TRBJ1-5	TGTGCCAGCAGAAAGAACATAGCCTTGAACCAGCCCCAGCATTTT	CASRKNIALNQPQHF
many	TRBV12-3/TRBV12-4	-	TRBJ1-1	TGTGCCAGCAGGGGTGAGGGCACTGAAGCTTTCTTT	CASRGEGTEAFF
many	TRBV10-3	-	TRBJ1-1	TGTGCCATCACCCCAACGTGGAACACTGAAGCTTTCTTT	CAITPTWNTEAFF
-	TRBV12-3/TRBV12-4	-	TRBJ1-2	TGTGCCAGCAGTTTTGAGGCGGCCGGCGGCGGAAGTGGCGGCTACACCTTC	CASSFEAAGGGSGGYTF